The 18 T cell receptor beta chains below were found in one sample sequenced in a study of blood T cell repertoires in COVID-19. Method: immunoSEQ multiplex PCR; TCRdb's copy keeps in-frame clones and lacks some. Of about 26,000 clones listed, roughly 90% are singletons. The material sequenced was peripheral blood. The receptors here all came from a human donor in a cohort sampled during active COVID-19.

The sample holds one count of this clone. The chain recombines TRBV19 with TRBJ2-3; possible D gene TRBD1, 5 bases. The CDR3 loop spans 14 amino acids. Trimming took off 1 base at V and 3 bases at J, with 8 bases between the two ends. CDR1 and CDR2 from the germline V gene are LNHDA and SQIVND (reference sequence). The CDR3 loop reads CASSIGGWTDTQYF. The CDR3, as DNA: TGTGCCAGTAGTATAGGGGGCTGGACAGATACGCAGTATTTT.

This clone showed up just once. The chain uses TRBV7-9 and TRBJ2-2, with 9 bases identical to TRBD1. This CDR3 has 16 residues. Unmatched junction bases numbered 8, after V lost 5 bases and J lost 4 bases. Per the germline V gene, CDR1 is SEHNR and CDR2 is FQNEAQ (reference sequence). Here the CDR3 DNA reads TGTGCCAGCAGCCCGACAGGGGGTGGATTCACCGGGGAGCTGTTTTTT. Its protein product is CASSPTGGGFTGELFF.

This clone was seen once. The chain has TRBV24-1 and TRBJ2-1, with 11 bases matching TRBD2. CDR1 KGHDR and CDR2 SFDVKD come from the germline V gene. V was clipped by 3 bases and J by 9 bases; unmatched bases: 15. The CDR3 is 18 amino acids. The chain's CDR3 is CATSDGFGSGGAGGEQFF. CDR3 nucleotides: TGTGCCACCAGTGATGGGTTTGGTAGCGGGGGGGCGGGCGGTGAGCAGTTCTTC.

This clone was seen just once. The rearrangement uses TRBV10-3 and TRBJ2-5, with a possible D match to TRBD1 (5 bases). The CDR3 is 14 residues long. The germline V and J ends were trimmed by 0 bases and 12 bases, with 17 bases remaining between them. Germline CDR1 reads ENHRY; CDR2 reads SYGVKD. The CDR3 sequence is CAISESTRGHPEYF. For the CDR3, the DNA is TGTGCCATCAGTGAGTCGACTCGTGGACACCCCGAGTACTTC.

This chain uses TRBV2 with TRBJ1-3; D unclear. V gave up 6 bases and J gave up 0 bases, with 9 bases separating them. Germline V lookup: CDR1 SNHLY, CDR2 FYNNEI. This CDR3 has 14 residues. The chain's CDR3 is CASRVQSSGNTIYF. In DNA form, the CDR3 reads TGTGCCAGCAGGGTACAAAGCTCTGGAAACACCATATATTTT.

The chain links TRBV11-2 to TRBJ2-4; 8 positions agree with TRBD1. V lost 2 bases to trimming and J lost 7 bases; unmatched junction nucleotides: 4. This CDR3 region has 14 residues. Looked up from germline, CDR1 is SGHAT and CDR2 is FQNNGV. CDR3 sequence: CASSLMRTGNIQYF. CDR3 DNA sequence: TGTGCCAGCAGCTTAATGAGGACAGGGAACATTCAGTACTTC.

The genes are TRBV10-2 and TRBJ1-5; TRBD1 matches at 7 bases. Germline-derived CDR1 and CDR2 are WSHSY and SAAADI. V was clipped by 6 bases and J by 6 bases; unmatched bases: 5. There are 13 residues in the CDR3. CDR3 protein: CASSTQGSQPQHF. CDR3 in DNA: TGCGCCAGCAGCACACAGGGGAGTCAGCCCCAGCATTTT.

The chain is built from TRBV27 and TRBJ1-5; D may be TRBD1 (6 bases). The CDR3 sequence is 15 residues long. V gave up 6 bases and J gave up 4 bases, with 16 bases separating them. The V gene's germline CDR1 is MNHEY and CDR2 SMNVEV (reference sequence). The CDR3: CASSYRPDSNQPQHF. Written as DNA, the CDR3 is TGTGCCAGCAGCTACAGGCCGGACAGTAATCAGCCCCAGCATTTT.

This chain links TRBV29-1 with TRBJ2-1; 11 bases are a match to TRBD2. CDR3 length: 13 residues. The V and J ends lost 4 bases and 7 bases, in that order; junction bases with no gene match: 3. Germline CDR1 is SQVTM and CDR2 is ANQGSEA. CDR3 region: CSVVLAGVNEQFF. CDR3 coding DNA: TGCAGCGTTGTACTAGCGGGGGTTAATGAGCAGTTCTTC.

V and J are TRBV11-2 and TRBJ2-7, with 10 nucleotides matching TRBD2. Germline CDR1 is SGHAT and CDR2 is FQNNGV. Trimming cost V 5 bases and J 3 bases; bases outside gene matches: 7. This CDR3 is 15 amino acids long. CDR3 DNA sequence: TGTGCCAGCAGCCCACTAGCGGGGACGGACTACGAGCAGTACTTC. It specifies CASSPLAGTDYEQYF.

This chain connects TRBV5-8 to TRBJ1-5; D unclear. Germline CDR1 and CDR2: SGHTS and YDEGEE. The CDR3 length is 14 residues. Trimming cost V 0 bases and J 4 bases, with 8 bases left between them. The CDR3 region has the DNA TGTGCCAGCAGCTTGGGGGCCTCTAATCAGCCCCAGCATTTT. Encoded protein: CASSLGASNQPQHF.

CDR3 bases: TGTGCCAGCAGCTTGATGAACCCGAGAGATAACACCGGGGAGCTGTTTTTT. This sequence encodes CASSLMNPRDNTGELFF. This rearrangement joins TRBV13 to TRBJ2-2; no clear D. Between the trimmed V and J ends, which lost 3 bases and 2 bases, there was a span of 16 bases. The CDR3 consists of 17 residues. From germline, CDR1 is PRHDT and CDR2 FYEKMQ (reference sequence).

The rearrangement uses TRBV10-3 and TRBJ1-6; D unclear. The CDR3 runs to 13 residues. V shed 10 bases and J shed 7 bases, with 14 bases lying between them. Looked up from germline, CDR1 is ENHRY and CDR2 is SYGVKD. The CDR3 bases are TGTGCCACCTGGCGAGAGGCGAATTCACCCCTCCACTTT. Encoded protein: CATWREANSPLHF.

The rearrangement joins TRBV4-2 to TRBJ2-3, with TRBD2 matching over 15 bases. The V gene end was trimmed by 1 base and the J gene end by 4 bases; junction bases not matched to a gene: 9. Germline V gene sequence: CDR1 LGHNA, CDR2 YNFKEQ. CDR3 length: 19 residues. CDR3 region: CASSQVGLAGGPTPDTQYF. Here the CDR3 DNA reads TGTGCCAGCAGCCAAGTCGGACTAGCGGGGGGGCCTACGCCAGATACGCAGTATTTT.

The chain uses TRBV7-9 and TRBJ1-6; D gene unclear. This CDR3 comprises 15 residues. Germline V CDR1 and CDR2: SEHNR, FQNEAQ (reference sequence). Trimming left V 1 base short and J 7 bases short, with 11 bases between. This CDR3 reads CASSLGGSPNSPLHF. The CDR3 DNA reads as TGTGCCAGCAGCTTAGGAGGTTCCCCCAATTCACCCCTCCACTTT. The variable domain in full, completed from reference TRBV7-9 and TRBJ1-6, reads DTGVSQNPRHKITKRGQNVTFRCDPISEHNRLYWYRQTLGQGPEFLTYFQNEAQLEKSRLLSDRFSAERPKGSFSTLEIQRTEQGDSAMYLCASSLGGSPNSPLHFGNGTRLTVT.

The rearrangement joins TRBV6-5 to TRBJ1-5; the D is unclear. Germline CDR1 is MNHEY and CDR2 is SVGAGI. V gave up 10 bases and J gave up 1 base, with 8 bases separating them. This CDR3 spans 12 amino acids. For the CDR3, the DNA is TGTGCCACCCAACACAGCAATCAGCCCCAGCATTTT. This encodes CATQHSNQPQHF.

The chain carries TRBV18 and TRBJ1-6, with no clear D. The V end was cut by 0 bases, the J end by 9 bases, with 15 bases between. The CDR3 extends over 16 amino acids. Germline values: CDR1 KGHSH, CDR2 LQKENI. CDR3 bases: TGTGCCAGCTCACCACCGAATGCCCGGCGGATTTCACCCCTCCACTTT. Translation: CASSPPNARRISPLHF.

This clone appeared once. V gene TRBV11-2 combines with J gene TRBJ2-7, with a possible D match to TRBD1 (5 bases). The CDR3 loop spans 15 amino acids. CDR1 is SGHAT, CDR2 FQNNGV, per germline. V lost 5 bases and J 2 bases, leaving 16 bases between the germline ends. The CDR3 region is CASSQTATTTYEQYF. Here the CDR3 DNA reads TGTGCCAGCAGCCAGACAGCAACAACAACCTACGAGCAGTACTTC.